This T cell receptor (beta chain) emerged from a study of naive and memory T cell subsets. The V and J ends lost 3 bases and 8 bases, in that order; junction bases with no gene match: 7. This CDR3 spans 14 amino acids. Germline V gene lookup returns CDR1 MNHEY and CDR2 SMNVEV (reference sequence). Whole blood, around 2.5 ml, came from adult healthy volunteers. The library had UMIs added by 3' ligation of an oligonucleotide to TCR cDNA. Within the sample, this clonotype is medium-sized. Alpha and beta constant region primers primed reverse transcription for blood and skin samples. Each CDR3 protein gets one entry after TCRdb re-called the 5' RACE reads with MiXCR. The sample shows 25,000 to 30,000 distinct CDR3 sequences, roughly 25% of them seen only once.

The TCR was taken from a female donor in good health. V and J are TRBV27 and TRBJ2-1; 7 bases are shared with TRBD2. CDR3 protein: CASSFILTSHEQFF. CDR3 nucleotide sequence: TGTGCCAGCAGTTTCATCTTGACTAGCCATGAGCAGTTCTTC.